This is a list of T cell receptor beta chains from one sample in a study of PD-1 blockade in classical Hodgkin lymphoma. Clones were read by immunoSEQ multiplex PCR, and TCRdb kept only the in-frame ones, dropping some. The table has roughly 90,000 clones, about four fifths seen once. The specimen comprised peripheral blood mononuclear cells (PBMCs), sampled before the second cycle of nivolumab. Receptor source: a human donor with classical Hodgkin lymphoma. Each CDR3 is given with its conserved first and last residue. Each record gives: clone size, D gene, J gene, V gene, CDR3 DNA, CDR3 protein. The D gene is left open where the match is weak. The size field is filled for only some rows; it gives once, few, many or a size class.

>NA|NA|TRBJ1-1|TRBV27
TGTGCCAGCAGTTTTAACATGAACACTGAAGCTTTCTTT
CASSFNMNTEAFF
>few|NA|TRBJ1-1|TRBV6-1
TGTGCCAGCAGGCAACAGGGAAACACTGAAGCTTTCTTT
CASRQQGNTEAFF
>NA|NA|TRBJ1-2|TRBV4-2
TGTGCCAGCAGCCAAGGGTCGGGGGGCTATGGCTACACCTTC
CASSQGSGGYGYTF
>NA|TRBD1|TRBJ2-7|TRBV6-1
TGTGCCAGCGCCCCGGACAGGGGATACGAGCAGTACTTC
CASAPDRGYEQYF
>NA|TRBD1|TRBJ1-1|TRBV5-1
TGCGCCAGCAGCCCAGTCCCGGGACAGGGAAAGGAATCTTTCTTT
CASSPVPGQGKESFF
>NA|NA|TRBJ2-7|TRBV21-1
TGTGCCAGCAGCAAAGACGGGCCGCCCCCCCCCTACGAGCAGTACTTC
CASSKDGPPPPYEQYF
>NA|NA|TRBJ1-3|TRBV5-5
TGTGCCAGCAGCCATACAGGGTCTGGAAACACCATATATTTT
CASSHTGSGNTIYF
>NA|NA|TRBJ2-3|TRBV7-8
TGTGCCAGCAGCTTAGCCGTTGCGCGATCTAGCACAGATACGCAGTATTTT
CASSLAVARSSTDTQYF
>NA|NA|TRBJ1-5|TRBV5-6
TGTGCCAGCAGCCCCTGGGGCAGGGAGCGGGATCAGCCCCAGCATTTT
CASSPWGRERDQPQHF
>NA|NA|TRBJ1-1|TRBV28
TGTGCCAGCAGCCTTGGGGGAGGGTACACTGAAGCTTTCTTT
CASSLGGGYTEAFF
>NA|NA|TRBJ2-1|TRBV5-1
TGCGCCAGCAGCTTGGAGGGAATCTCCTCCACACGCAATGAGCAGTTCTTC
CASSLEGISSTRNEQFF
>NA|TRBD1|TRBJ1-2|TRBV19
TGTGCCAGTAGCAATATAAACAGGGGAGTTGACTATGGCTACACCTTC
CASSNINRGVDYGYTF
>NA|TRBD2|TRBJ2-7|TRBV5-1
TGCGCCAGCAGCTTAAGCGGGAGAGACTACGAGCAGTACTTC
CASSLSGRDYEQYF
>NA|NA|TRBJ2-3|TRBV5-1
TGCGCCAGCAGCTTCTCCCCCTTGGGCACAGATACGCAGTATTTT
CASSFSPLGTDTQYF
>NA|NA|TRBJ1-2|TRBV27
TGTGCCAGCAGCCGGGCGGGGGGGTATGGCTACACCTTC
CASSRAGGYGYTF
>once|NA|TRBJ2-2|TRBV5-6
TGTGCCAGCAGCGGGGGGAGACAGGGCCGACCCGGGGAGCTGTTTTTT
CASSGGRQGRPGELFF
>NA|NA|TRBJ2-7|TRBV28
TGTGCCAGCAGTACCCGCTCGGGACTGGGCAGCTCCTACGAGCAGTACTTC
CASSTRSGLGSSYEQYF
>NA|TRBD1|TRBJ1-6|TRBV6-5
TGTGCCAGCAGCTTTGACAGGGGCGGCTCACCCCTCCACTTT
CASSFDRGGSPLHF
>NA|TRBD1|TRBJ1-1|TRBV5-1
TGCGCCAGCAGCTTGGTGACAGGGCCCGTGAACACTGAAGCTTTCTTT
CASSLVTGPVNTEAFF
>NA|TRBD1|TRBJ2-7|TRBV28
TGTGCCAGCAGGCCCCCGGGACAGGGCTACGAGCAGTACTTC
CASRPPGQGYEQYF
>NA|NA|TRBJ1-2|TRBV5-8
TGTGCCAGCAGCTTGGAGGCAGGAAACTATGGCTACACCTTC
CASSLEAGNYGYTF
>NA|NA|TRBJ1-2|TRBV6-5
TGTGCCAGCAGTTCGGACTCCCAGAGGGGCGGCTACACCTTC
CASSSDSQRGGYTF
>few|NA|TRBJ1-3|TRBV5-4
TGTGCCAGCAGCTTGGCCGGGAGCTCAGGGCACACCATATATTTT
CASSLAGSSGHTIYF
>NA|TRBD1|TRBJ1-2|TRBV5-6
TGTGCCAGCAGCCTCCAGACAGGGGCCCCCTATGGCTACACCTTC
CASSLQTGAPYGYTF
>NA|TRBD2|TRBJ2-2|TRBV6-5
TGTGCCAGCAGAAGACTAGCGGGAGGACCCGGGGAGCTGTTTTTT
CASRRLAGGPGELFF
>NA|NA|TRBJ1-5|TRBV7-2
TGTGCCAGCAGCTTAGTCCCGAATAGCAATCAGCCCCAGCATTTT
CASSLVPNSNQPQHF
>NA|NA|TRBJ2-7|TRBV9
TGTGCCAGCAGCGTCGGCCAGAGCTACGAGCAGTACTTC
CASSVGQSYEQYF
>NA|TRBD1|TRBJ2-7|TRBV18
TGTGCCAGCTCACCACCGGACAGGACCGCCTACGAGCAGTACTTC
CASSPPDRTAYEQYF
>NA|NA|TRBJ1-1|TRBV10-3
TGTGCCATCAGTGCGGACGGTGAAGCTTTCTTT
CAISADGEAFF
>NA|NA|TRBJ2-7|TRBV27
TGTGCCAGCAGTCATAGGGATCTAGGTACGGAGCAGTACTTC
CASSHRDLGTEQYF
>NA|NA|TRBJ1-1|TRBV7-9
TGTGCCAGCAGCTTAGACCCCGGGCGGGGCACTGAAGCTTTCTTT
CASSLDPGRGTEAFF
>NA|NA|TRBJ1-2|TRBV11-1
TGTGCCAGCGGAGTGGGTAACTATGGCTACACCTTC
CASGVGNYGYTF
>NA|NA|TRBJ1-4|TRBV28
TGTGCCAGCAGGGACCCACAGGGTATAGGCGAAAAACTGTTTTTT
CASRDPQGIGEKLFF
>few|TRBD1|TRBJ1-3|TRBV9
TGTGCCAGCAGCGTAGGATCCTGGGACAGGGGGATAGACTCTGGAAACACCATATATTTT
CASSVGSWDRGIDSGNTIYF
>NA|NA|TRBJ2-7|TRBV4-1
TGCGCCAGCAGCCCCGGGCCAGTTGGACGCGAGCAGTACTTC
CASSPGPVGREQYF
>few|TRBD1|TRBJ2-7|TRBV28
TGTGCCAGCAGTTTACGTCTCCGGCCTGACAGGGGGCGCGACCGCGAGCAGTACTTC
CASSLRLRPDRGRDREQYF
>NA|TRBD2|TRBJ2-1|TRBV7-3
TGTGCCAGCAGCTCGGGACTAGCGGGAAATCGGAATGAGCAGTTCTTC
CASSSGLAGNRNEQFF
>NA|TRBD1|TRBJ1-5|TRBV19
TGTGCCAGTACCAGGGGGGGCCATAGCAATCAGCCCCAGCATTTT
CASTRGGHSNQPQHF
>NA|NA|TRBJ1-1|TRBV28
TGTGCCAGCGTGCGGACAAGGAACACTGAAGCTTTCTTT
CASVRTRNTEAFF
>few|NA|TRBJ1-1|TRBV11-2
TGTGCCAGCAGCTTAGTCGGTACCGACACTGAAGCTTTCTTT
CASSLVGTDTEAFF
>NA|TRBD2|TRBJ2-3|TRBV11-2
TGTGCCAGCAGCCGGTGGACTAGTAGCACAGATACGCAGTATTTT
CASSRWTSSTDTQYF
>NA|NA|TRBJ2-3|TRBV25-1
TGTGCCAGCAGTGAACTCGTACAGGGTAGCACAGATACGCAGTATTTT
CASSELVQGSTDTQYF
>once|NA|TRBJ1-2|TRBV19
TGTGCCAGTAGTATCCTCTTCGGACAGGGCTACACCTTC
CASSILFGQGYTF
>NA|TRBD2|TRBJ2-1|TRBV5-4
TGTGCCAGCAGTGGCTTAGCGGGAAGCGGGCAACCGAATGAGCAGTTCTTC
CASSGLAGSGQPNEQFF
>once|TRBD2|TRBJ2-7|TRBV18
TGTGCCAGCTCACCATCGGTCCCTAGCGGGAGTTCCTACGAGCAGTACTTC
CASSPSVPSGSSYEQYF
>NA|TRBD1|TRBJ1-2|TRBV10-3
TGTGCCATCAGTGAGTTTAACAGACAGGGCAATGGCTACACCTTC
CAISEFNRQGNGYTF
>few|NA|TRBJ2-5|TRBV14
TGTGCCAGCAGCCAACTTTTACGGGAGACCCAGTACTTC
CASSQLLRETQYF
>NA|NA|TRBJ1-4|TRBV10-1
TGCGCCAGCAGTGAGGGGACTACTAATGAAAAACTGTTTTTT
CASSEGTTNEKLFF
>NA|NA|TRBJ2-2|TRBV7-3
TGTGCCAGCAGCTTAAACAGGGGAGGGAACACCGGGGAGCTGTTTTTT
CASSLNRGGNTGELFF
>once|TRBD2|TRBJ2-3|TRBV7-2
TGTGCCAGCAGTCCGGGACTAGCGGGAGGCACAGATACGCAGTATTTT
CASSPGLAGGTDTQYF
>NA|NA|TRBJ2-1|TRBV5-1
TGCGCCAGCAGCTTGGGATTAGACAGTGAGCAGTTCTTC
CASSLGLDSEQFF
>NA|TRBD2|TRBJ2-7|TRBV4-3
TGCGCCAGCAGCCAAGACCCACCGGGGAGCGGGAGTAACAACGAGCAGTACTTC
CASSQDPPGSGSNNEQYF